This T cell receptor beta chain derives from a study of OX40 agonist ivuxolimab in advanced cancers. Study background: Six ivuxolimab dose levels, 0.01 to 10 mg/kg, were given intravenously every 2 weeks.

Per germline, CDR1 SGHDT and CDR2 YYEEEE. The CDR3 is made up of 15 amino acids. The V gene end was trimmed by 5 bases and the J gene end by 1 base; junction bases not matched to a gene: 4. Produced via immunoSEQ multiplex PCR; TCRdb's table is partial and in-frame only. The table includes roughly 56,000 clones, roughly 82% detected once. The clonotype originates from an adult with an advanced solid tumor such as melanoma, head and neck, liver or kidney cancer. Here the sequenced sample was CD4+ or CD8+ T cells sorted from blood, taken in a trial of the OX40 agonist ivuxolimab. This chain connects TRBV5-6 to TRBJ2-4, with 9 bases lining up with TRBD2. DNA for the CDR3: TGTGCCAGCAGGAATAGCGGGGGCGCCAAAAACATTCAGTACTTC. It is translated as CASRNSGGAKNIQYF.